The next 16 T cell receptor beta chains were all read from a single sample in a study of T cell responses to AZD1222 COVID-19 vaccine. Here immunoSEQ multiplex PCR was the method, and the copy in TCRdb shows in-frame clones only, minus some. The sample has some 54,000 clones; 70% to 90% are singletons. Sequences were derived from peripheral blood, sampled on day 0 of AZD1222 vaccination. These receptors all come from an adult in good health.

The chain uses TRBV28 and TRBJ1-4; D ambiguous. CDR3 length: 17 amino acids. Trimming removed 2 bases at V and 0 bases at J, with 13 bases between. Germline loops: CDR1 MDHEN, CDR2 SYDVKM. CDR3 nucleotide sequence: TGTGCCAGCAGTTTAGTAGCAGGCTTAGCAACTAATGAAAAACTGTTTTTT. It specifies CASSLVAGLATNEKLFF.

This clone has a single count. V usage is TRBV28 and J usage is TRBJ1-6, with TRBD1 identical over 9 bases. Per germline, CDR1 MDHEN and CDR2 SYDVKM. The CDR3 length is 15 residues. V shed 6 bases, J shed 9 bases, and the junction held 9 bases outside the gene matches. CDR3 in DNA: TGTGCCAGCAGCCTCACGGGACAGGGTGGTTCACCCCTCCACTTT. As protein: CASSLTGQGGSPLHF. Variable domain in full (rest from reference TRBV28 and TRBJ1-6): DVKVTQSSRYLVKRTGEKVFLECVQDMDHENMFWYRQDPGLGLRLIYFSYDVKMKEKGDIPEGYSVSREKKERFSLILESASTNQTSMYLCASSLTGQGGSPLHFGNGTRLTVT.

This sequence joins TRBV12-3 or TRBV12-4 and TRBJ1-1; perhaps TRBD1 as D (6 bases). Trimming took 4 bases from V and 8 from J, leaving 14 bases between them. This CDR3 comprises 13 residues. The CDR3 nucleotides are TGTGCCAGCAGTTCGGGACATTATGTGGAAGCTTTCTTT. Protein: CASSSGHYVEAFF.

This chain uses TRBV7-6 with TRBJ2-6; D is ambiguous. Germline V CDR1 and CDR2: SGHVS, FNYEAQ. Trimming removed 2 bases at V and 0 bases at J, with 8 bases between. The CDR3 is made up of 16 amino acids. DNA of the CDR3: TGTGCCAGCAGCTTATATGATTCCTCTGGGGCCAACGTCCTGACTTTC. This encodes CASSLYDSSGANVLTF.

V usage is TRBV5-1 and J usage is TRBJ2-3, with TRBD2 as a possible D gene (6 bases). V lost 0 bases, J lost 4 bases, and 12 bases lay in between. Looked up from germline, CDR1 is SGHRS and CDR2 is YFSETQ. This CDR3 is built from 15 residues. This CDR3 is CASSLEGRQADTQYF. Here the CDR3 DNA reads TGCGCCAGCAGCTTGGAGGGGAGGCAGGCAGATACGCAGTATTTT.

The V and J genes are TRBV2 and TRBJ1-2; TRBD1 is a possible D gene (5 bases). Per the germline V gene, CDR1 is SNHLY and CDR2 is FYNNEI. Deletions cut 2 bases from V and 2 bases from J, with 6 bases between. This CDR3 is 13 amino acids long. The CDR3 coding sequence is TGTGCCAGCAGTGAACAGGGAAACTATGGCTACACCTTC. Protein sequence: CASSEQGNYGYTF.

The chain is built from TRBV18 and TRBJ2-3; no clear D gene. V was trimmed by 0 bases and J by 3 bases, leaving 16 bases between them. Germline loops: CDR1 KGHSH, CDR2 LQKENI. CDR3 size: 17 residues. The CDR3 loop is CASSPPFESRSTDTQYF. DNA of the CDR3: TGTGCCAGCTCACCACCGTTCGAGTCCAGGTCTACAGATACGCAGTATTTT.

The chain carries TRBV5-4 and TRBJ1-1, with TRBD1 matching over 8 bases. CDR1 SGHNT and CDR2 YYREEE come from the germline V gene (reference sequence). With 3 bases clipped from V and 1 base from J, the junction kept 8 bases outside the gene matches. The CDR3 covers 16 residues. The CDR3 reads CASSSRLGTGNTEAFF. The CDR3 bases are TGTGCCAGCAGCTCACGCCTCGGGACAGGGAACACTGAAGCTTTCTTT.

The CDR3 is CASSYSSRGRIRELFF. Here the CDR3 DNA reads TGTGCCAGCAGTTACTCGTCCAGGGGGCGGATTAGGGAGCTGTTTTTT. The chain links TRBV6-2 or TRBV6-3 to TRBJ2-2; TRBD1 matches at 8 bases. Germline CDR1 is MNHEY and CDR2 is SVGEGT. With V trimmed by 0 bases and J by 9 bases, 9 bases remained unmatched. This CDR3 is 16 amino acids long.

This rearrangement joins TRBV19 to TRBJ2-7; D is perhaps TRBD1 (6 bases). Germline loops: CDR1 LNHDA, CDR2 SQIVND (reference sequence). The CDR3 has 13 amino acids. Deletions cut 4 bases from V and 1 base from J, with 8 bases between. The CDR3 nucleotides read TGTGCCAGTAGTAACGGACAGTCCTACGAGCAGTACTTC. It yields the protein CASSNGQSYEQYF.

V usage is TRBV5-4 and J usage is TRBJ2-1, with D maybe TRBD2 (5 bases). CDR3 size: 15 residues. V lost 4 bases and J lost 0, with 11 bases in between. From germline, CDR1 is SGHNT and CDR2 YYREEE (reference sequence). Here the CDR3 DNA reads TGTGCCAGCAGCCAGGACTCGAGCTCCTACAATGAGCAGTTCTTC. Protein: CASSQDSSSYNEQFF.

The chain carries TRBV12-3 or TRBV12-4 and TRBJ2-7; 7 positions agree with TRBD1. The V segment lost 6 bases and the J segment 0 bases; nucleotides outside the gene matches: 2. The CDR3 consists of 13 residues. The CDR3, as DNA: TGTGCCAGCAGAGGGACAGTCTCCTACGAGCAGTACTTC. This translates into CASRGTVSYEQYF.

The chain carries TRBV12-5 and TRBJ1-1; D remains unclear. In germline, CDR1 is LGHNT, CDR2 FRNRAP. V gave up 3 bases and J gave up 8 bases, with 10 bases separating them. CDR3 length: 12 amino acids. In DNA, the CDR3 is TGTGCTAGTGGTTTCCTGGCGGGGGAAGCTTTCTTT. This sequence encodes CASGFLAGEAFF.

Written as DNA, the CDR3 is TGTGCCAGCAGCTCAGGACTTGTTAACACTGAAGCTTTCTTT. Amino acid sequence: CASSSGLVNTEAFF. The chain uses TRBV5-4 and TRBJ1-1; D uncertain. Trimming removed 3 bases from V and 2 bases from J, with 11 bases in between. The CDR3 is 14 residues long. Germline CDR1 reads SGHNT; CDR2 reads YYREEE (reference sequence).

The V and J genes are TRBV6-2 or TRBV6-3 and TRBJ2-5, with D uncertain. V dropped 3 bases and J dropped 4 bases, with 9 bases sitting between them. The CDR3 has 13 residues. CDR1 is MNHEY, CDR2 SVGEGT, per germline. Written as DNA, the CDR3 is TGTGCCAGCAGTTATTCCCCGGGAGAGACCCAGTACTTC. Translation gives CASSYSPGETQYF.

The genes are TRBV12-1 and TRBJ2-7; the D segment call TRBD1 is taken from the table without a DNA check. TRBV12-1 represents a pseudogene. This CDR3 is built from 15 residues. DNA for the CDR3: TGTGCCAGCAGCTTTGTGGACAGGGGAACGTACGAGCAGTACTTC. Protein: CASSFVDRGTYEQYF.